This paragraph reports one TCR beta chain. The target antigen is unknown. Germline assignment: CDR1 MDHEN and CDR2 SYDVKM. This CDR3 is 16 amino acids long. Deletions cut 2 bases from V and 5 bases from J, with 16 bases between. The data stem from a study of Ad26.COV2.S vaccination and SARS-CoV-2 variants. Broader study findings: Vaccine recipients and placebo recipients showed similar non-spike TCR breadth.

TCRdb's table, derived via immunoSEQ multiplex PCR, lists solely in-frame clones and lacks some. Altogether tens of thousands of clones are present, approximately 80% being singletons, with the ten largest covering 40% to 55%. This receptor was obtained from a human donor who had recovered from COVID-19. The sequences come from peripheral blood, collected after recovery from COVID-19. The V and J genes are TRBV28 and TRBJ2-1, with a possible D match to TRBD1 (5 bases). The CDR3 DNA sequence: TGTGCCAGCAGTTTAGATCCCAGGGTGCGAGACAATGAGCAGTTCTTC. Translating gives CASSLDPRVRDNEQFF.